These 16 T cell receptor beta chains originate from one sample sequenced in a study of T cells in Graves' hyperthyroidism and ophthalmopathy. RNA transcripts yielded amplified TCR beta CDR3 regions. First-round RT-PCR with HTBI primers amplified the TCR CDR3 region. TCRdb fed the multiplex PCR reads into MiXCR, producing one record per CDR3 protein. The table includes about 330,000 distinct CDR3 sequences, roughly 13% detected once. Sequencing was performed on blood. These receptors all stem from a woman in her thirties or forties with Graves' ophthalmopathy.

This clonotype showed up many times. V and J are TRBV28 and TRBJ2-7; D gene ambiguous. Germline V gene sequence: CDR1 MDHEN, CDR2 SYDVKM. The CDR3 length is 14 residues. Trimming took 6 bases from V and 7 from J, leaving 19 bases between them. The CDR3 reads CASSETPTLWEQYF. The CDR3 coding sequence is TGTGCCAGCAGCGAGACACCGACTCTGTGGGAGCAGTACTTC.

This sequence joins TRBV27 and TRBJ1-6; a weak D match, TRBD1 (6 bases). The V end lost 10 bases, the J end lost 15 bases, and 19 bases lay between the germline ends. Germline V gives CDR1 MNHEY, CDR2 SMNVEV (reference sequence). There are 12 residues in the CDR3. CDR3 residues: CATSQGTRLLHF. The CDR3 coding sequence is TGTGCCACCTCCCAGGGGACACGGCTCCTCCACTTT.

Turning to this clonotype: This sequence may be a read error, since a much larger clone differs from it by one base. V is TRBV24-1 and J is TRBJ1-2; 7 bases match TRBD1. Germline values: CDR1 KGHDR, CDR2 SFDVKD. The CDR3 is made up of 13 amino acids. CDR3 coding DNA: TGTGCCATCAGTGAACCCGGGACAGATGGCTACACCTTC. Translating gives CAISEPGTDGYTF.

This clonotype was counted many times. V usage is TRBV3-1 and J usage is TRBJ2-5; D is ambiguous. The CDR3 sequence is 17 residues long. V was clipped by 4 bases and J by 2 bases, with 20 bases between them. Germline V gives CDR1 LGHDT, CDR2 YNNKEL (reference sequence). DNA for the CDR3: TGTGCCAGCAGCCTTAACCGTGGCCCAGGCTTACAAGAGACCCAGTACTTC. It encodes CASSLNRGPGLQETQYF.

This clonotype appeared many times. The chain recombines TRBV5-1 with TRBJ1-1; TRBD1 aligns across 7 bases. The germline V gene has CDR1 SGHRS and CDR2 YFSETQ. The CDR3 consists of 16 residues. Trimming took 1 base from V and 1 from J; bases not matched to a gene: 7. The CDR3 sequence: CASSLSGGWGNTEAFF. The DNA of the CDR3 is TGCGCCAGCAGCTTGTCAGGGGGATGGGGGAACACTGAAGCTTTCTTT.

Here the CDR3 reads CASSAVERSPYGYTF. CDR3 DNA: TGCGCCAGCAGCGCCGTGGAAAGGTCGCCTTATGGCTACACCTTC. J is TRBJ1-2 and V is TRBV4-1; D gene uncertain. V lost 5 bases and J 5 bases, leaving 18 bases between the germline ends. The CDR3 extends over 15 amino acids. The germline gives CDR1 MGHRA, CDR2 YSYEKL.

This clonotype came up many times. V and J are TRBV2 and TRBJ2-5, with D unclear. CDR1 and CDR2 (germline): SNHLY, FYNNEI. V was shortened by 9 bases and J by 1 base, with 12 bases between the two germline ends. This CDR3 is 13 amino acids long. The CDR3 sequence: CASLPLGQETQYF. DNA of the CDR3: TGTGCCAGTCTTCCTCTGGGCCAAGAGACCCAGTACTTC.

The rearrangement links TRBV19 to TRBJ1-2; D is uncertain. Trimming cost V 6 bases and J 8 bases, with 13 bases left between them. The V gene's germline CDR1 is LNHDA and CDR2 SQIVND (reference sequence). CDR3 length: 12 residues. In DNA form, the CDR3 reads TGTGCCAGTAGCCCAGCTAACCACGGCTACACCTTC. Translation: CASSPANHGYTF. Looking up the rest from reference TRBV19 and TRBJ1-2 gives the full variable domain: DGGITQSPKYLFRKEGQNVTLSCEQNLNHDAMYWYRQDPGQGLRLIYYSQIVNDFQKGDIAEGYSVSREKKESFPLTVTSAQKNPTAFYLCASSPANHGYTFGSGTRLTVV.

There are many counts of this clonotype. The gene calls are TRBV7-9 and TRBJ1-2; possibly TRBD1 for D (6 bases). Trimming stripped 5 bases from V and 8 bases from J, with 15 bases between. Germline V gene lookup returns CDR1 SEHNR and CDR2 FQNEAQ (reference sequence). The CDR3 contains 13 residues. CDR3: CASSTPWDTGYTF. The CDR3 DNA sequence: TGTGCCAGCAGCACCCCATGGGACACAGGCTACACCTTC.

This clonotype was counted between two and nine times. This chain joins TRBV14 and TRBJ1-5; D is uncertain. Germline CDR1 and CDR2: SGHDN and FVKESK. This CDR3 is built from 18 residues. With 0 bases removed from V and 1 base from J, the gap between germline ends came to 16 bases. The CDR3 is CASSQDRLSMASNQPQHF. The DNA of the CDR3 is TGTGCCAGCAGCCAAGACAGACTCTCTATGGCGAGCAATCAGCCCCAGCATTTT. The full variable domain, completed using reference TRBV14 and TRBJ1-5, is EAGVTQFPSHSVIEKGQTVTLRCDPISGHDNLYWYRRVMGKEIKFLLHFVKESKQDESGMPNNRFLAERTGGTYSTLKVQPAELEDSGVYFCASSQDRLSMASNQPQHFGDGTRLSIL.

This chain joins TRBV10-3 and TRBJ2-1, with a weak D call TRBD1 (5 bases). Trimming pared 4 bases from V and 8 bases from J, leaving 12 bases between. The CDR3 extends over 13 amino acids. Germline CDR1 ENHRY, CDR2 SYGVKD. CDR3 in amino acids: CAISGEVGDEQFF. The CDR3 coding sequence is TGTGCCATCAGTGGTGAGGTAGGGGATGAGCAGTTCTTC.

The rearrangement links TRBV28 to TRBJ2-7, with TRBD2 matching 13 bases. Per germline, CDR1 MDHEN and CDR2 SYDVKM. The CDR3 contains 16 residues. The J segment lost 6 bases and the V segment lost 6 bases, leaving 11 bases of the junction unmatched. CDR3 sequence: CASSTSGRALLREQYF. The CDR3 DNA is TGTGCCAGCAGCACTAGCGGGAGGGCCTTACTCCGCGAGCAGTACTTC.

Ten or more counts support this clonotype. This chain uses TRBV11-2 with TRBJ2-1; a weak D match, TRBD1 (5 bases). The germline V gene encodes CDR1 SGHAT and CDR2 FQNNGV. This CDR3 region has 15 residues. V was pared by 0 bases and J by 6 bases, with 12 bases between. This CDR3 reads CASSLDPGPTNEQFF. CDR3 nucleotide sequence: TGTGCCAGCAGCTTAGATCCAGGGCCAACCAATGAGCAGTTCTTC.

The genes are TRBV29-1 and TRBJ2-1; 16 nucleotides match TRBD2. This CDR3 comprises 17 residues. The V and J ends lost 3 bases and 8 bases, in that order; junction bases with no gene match: 10. CDR1 SQVTM and CDR2 ANQGSEA come from the germline V gene. DNA for the CDR3: TGCAGCGTTGATGGGACTAGCGGGGGGGGGGTTGGGTATGAGCAGTTCTTC. As protein: CSVDGTSGGGVGYEQFF.

In its sample, this clonotype was seen many times. This sequence joins TRBV9 and TRBJ1-4; TRBD1 is a possible D gene (6 bases). V lost 4 bases and J 0 bases, leaving 13 bases between the germline ends. CDR1 is SGDLS, CDR2 YYNGEE, per germline. The CDR3 is 16 amino acids. The CDR3 DNA reads as TGTGCCAGCAGCAGGCTACAGGGACCAACTAATGAAAAACTGTTTTTT. Residues: CASSRLQGPTNEKLFF.

The gene calls are TRBV3-1 and TRBJ2-7; D unclear. The CDR3 has 14 residues. V lost 0 bases and J lost 7, with 13 bases in between. Germline lookup yields CDR1 LGHDT and CDR2 YNNKEL (reference sequence). CDR3 sequence (DNA): TGTGCCAGCAGCCAAGACAGGAAACTACTTGAGCAGTACTTC. Translated, it gives CASSQDRKLLEQYF.